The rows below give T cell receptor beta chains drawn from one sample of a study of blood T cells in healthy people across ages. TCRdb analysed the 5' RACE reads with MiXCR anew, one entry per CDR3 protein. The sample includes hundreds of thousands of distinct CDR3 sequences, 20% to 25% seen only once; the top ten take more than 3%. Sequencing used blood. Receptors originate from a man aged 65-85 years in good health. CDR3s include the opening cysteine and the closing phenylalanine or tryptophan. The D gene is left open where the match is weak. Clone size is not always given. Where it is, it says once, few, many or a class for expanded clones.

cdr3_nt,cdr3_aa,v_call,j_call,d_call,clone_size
TGTGCCAGCAGTGTAAGTTTGGAAAAACTGTTTTTT,CASSVSLEKLFF,TRBV25-1,TRBJ1-4,.,.
TGTGCCACCTCGAGGACAGGGGGGAACAATGAGCAGTTCTTC,CATSRTGGNNEQFF,TRBV15,TRBJ2-1,TRBD1,.
TGCAGTGCTAGCGGGGGGGCTCCGTCCGAGCAGTACTTC,CSASGGAPSEQYF,TRBV20-1,TRBJ2-7,TRBD2,.
TGTGCCAGCAGTACGACAGGGAGGAACACTGAAGCTTTCTTT,CASSTTGRNTEAFF,TRBV6-6,TRBJ1-1,TRBD1,few
TGTGCCAGCACCCTGGGAGGGGCTCTTCAGCCCCAGCATTTT,CASTLGGALQPQHF,TRBV12-3/TRBV12-4,TRBJ1-5,.,.
TGCGCCAGCAGCCAGGGACAGGGGCACACCGGGGAGCTGTTTTTT,CASSQGQGHTGELFF,TRBV5-1,TRBJ2-2,TRBD1,.
TGTGCCAGCAAATTTCCAGGGGGGGGCAATCAGCCCCAGCATTTT,CASKFPGGGNQPQHF,TRBV6-1,TRBJ1-5,TRBD1,few
TGTGCCAGCAGCTTAGATGACCTCAACACCGGGGAGCTGTTTTTT,CASSLDDLNTGELFF,TRBV11-2,TRBJ2-2,.,few
TGCGCCAGCAGCTTGGCCGGCAACGCTGGGGCCAACGTCCTGACTTTC,CASSLAGNAGANVLTF,TRBV5-1,TRBJ2-6,.,.
TGTGCCAGCAGCCTTCACTCCGACCCTAGCACAGATACGCAGTATTTT,CASSLHSDPSTDTQYF,TRBV4-2,TRBJ2-3,.,few
TGTGCCATCACCCCTTTCGACAGGGACTGGAATGAGCAGTTCTTC,CAITPFDRDWNEQFF,TRBV10-3,TRBJ2-1,.,.